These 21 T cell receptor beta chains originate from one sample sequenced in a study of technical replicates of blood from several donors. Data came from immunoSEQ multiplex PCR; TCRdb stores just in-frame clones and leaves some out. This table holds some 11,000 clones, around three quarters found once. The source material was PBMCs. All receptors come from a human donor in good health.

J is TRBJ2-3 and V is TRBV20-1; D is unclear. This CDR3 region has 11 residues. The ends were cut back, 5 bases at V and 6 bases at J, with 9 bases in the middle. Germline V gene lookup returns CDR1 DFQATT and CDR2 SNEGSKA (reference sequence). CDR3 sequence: CSAPTGDTQYF. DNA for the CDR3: TGCAGTGCTCCTACCGGGGATACGCAGTATTTT.

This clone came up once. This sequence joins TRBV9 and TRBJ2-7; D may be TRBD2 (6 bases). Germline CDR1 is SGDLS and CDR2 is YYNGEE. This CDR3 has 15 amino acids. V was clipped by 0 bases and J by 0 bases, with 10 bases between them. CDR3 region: CASSVASGPSYEQYF. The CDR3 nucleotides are TGTGCCAGCAGCGTAGCCAGCGGGCCCTCCTACGAGCAGTACTTC.

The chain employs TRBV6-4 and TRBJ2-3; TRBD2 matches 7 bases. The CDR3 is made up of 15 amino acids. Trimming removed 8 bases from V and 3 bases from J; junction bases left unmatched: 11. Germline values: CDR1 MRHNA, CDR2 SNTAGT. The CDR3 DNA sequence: TGTGCCAGCGCCATCGGGGGGATCATAACAGATACGCAGTATTTT. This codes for CASAIGGIITDTQYF.

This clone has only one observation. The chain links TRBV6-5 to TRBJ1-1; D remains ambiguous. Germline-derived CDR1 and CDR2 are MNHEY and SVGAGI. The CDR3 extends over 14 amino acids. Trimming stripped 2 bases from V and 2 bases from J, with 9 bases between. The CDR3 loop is CASSYRSLNTEAFF. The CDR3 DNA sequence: TGTGCCAGCAGTTACCGTTCCCTAAACACTGAAGCTTTCTTT.

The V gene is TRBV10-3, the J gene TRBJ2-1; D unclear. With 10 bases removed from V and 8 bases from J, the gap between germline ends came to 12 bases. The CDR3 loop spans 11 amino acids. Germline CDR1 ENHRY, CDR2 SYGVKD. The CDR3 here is CATQRVDEQFF. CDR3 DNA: TGTGCCACTCAACGGGTGGATGAGCAGTTCTTC.

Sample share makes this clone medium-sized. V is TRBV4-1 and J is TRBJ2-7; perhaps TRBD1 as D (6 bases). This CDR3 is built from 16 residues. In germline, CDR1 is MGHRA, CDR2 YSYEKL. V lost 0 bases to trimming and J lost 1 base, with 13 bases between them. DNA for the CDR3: TGCGCCAGCAGCCAAGATGAGGGGGTTGGATCCTACGAGCAGTACTTC. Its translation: CASSQDEGVGSYEQYF.

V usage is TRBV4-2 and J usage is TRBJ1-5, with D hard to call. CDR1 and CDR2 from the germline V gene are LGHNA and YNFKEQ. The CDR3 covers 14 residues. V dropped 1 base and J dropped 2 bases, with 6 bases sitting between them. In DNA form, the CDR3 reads TGTGCCAGCAGCCAAGGGCAGGGCAATCAGCCCCAGCATTTT. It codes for CASSQGQGNQPQHF.

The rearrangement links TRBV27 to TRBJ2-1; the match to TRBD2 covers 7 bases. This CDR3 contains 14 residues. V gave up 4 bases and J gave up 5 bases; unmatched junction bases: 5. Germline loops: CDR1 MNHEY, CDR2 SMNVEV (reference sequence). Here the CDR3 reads CASSSGTKHNEQFF. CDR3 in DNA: TGTGCCAGCAGTTCCGGGACTAAACACAATGAGCAGTTCTTC.

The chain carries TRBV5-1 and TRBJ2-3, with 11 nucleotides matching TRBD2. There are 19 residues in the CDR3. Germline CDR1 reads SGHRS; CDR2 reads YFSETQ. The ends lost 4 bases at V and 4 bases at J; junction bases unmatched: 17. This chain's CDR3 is CASSAGFITSGSSSDTQYF. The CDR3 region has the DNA TGCGCCAGCAGCGCGGGATTCATTACTAGCGGGAGCAGCTCAGATACGCAGTATTTT.

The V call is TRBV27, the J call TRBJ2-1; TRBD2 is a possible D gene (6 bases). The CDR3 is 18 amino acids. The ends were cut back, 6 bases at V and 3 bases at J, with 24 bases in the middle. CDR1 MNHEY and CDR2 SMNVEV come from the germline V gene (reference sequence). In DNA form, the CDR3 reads TGTGCCAGCAGCCGAATTCTGTCCCGACTAGTTGACTACAATGAGCAGTTCTTC. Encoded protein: CASSRILSRLVDYNEQFF.

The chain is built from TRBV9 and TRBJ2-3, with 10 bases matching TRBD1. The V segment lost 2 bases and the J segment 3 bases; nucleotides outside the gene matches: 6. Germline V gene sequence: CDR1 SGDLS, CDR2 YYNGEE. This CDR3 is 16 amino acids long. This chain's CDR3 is CASSVRQGARTDTQYF. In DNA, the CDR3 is TGTGCCAGCAGCGTTAGACAGGGGGCGCGGACAGATACGCAGTATTTT.

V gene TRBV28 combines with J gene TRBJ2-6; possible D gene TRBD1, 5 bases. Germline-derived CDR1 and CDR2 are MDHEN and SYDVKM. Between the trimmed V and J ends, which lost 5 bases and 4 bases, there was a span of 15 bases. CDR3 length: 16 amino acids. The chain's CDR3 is CASSPPGWMGANVLTF. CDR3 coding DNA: TGTGCCAGCAGTCCCCCAGGGTGGATGGGGGCCAACGTCCTGACTTTC.

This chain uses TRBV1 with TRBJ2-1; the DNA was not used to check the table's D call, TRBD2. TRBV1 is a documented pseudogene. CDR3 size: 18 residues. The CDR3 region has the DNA TGCACCAGCAGCCAAGATAAAGGAGGCCGGGGGAACTACAATGAGCAGTTCTTC. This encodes CTSSQDKGGRGNYNEQFF.

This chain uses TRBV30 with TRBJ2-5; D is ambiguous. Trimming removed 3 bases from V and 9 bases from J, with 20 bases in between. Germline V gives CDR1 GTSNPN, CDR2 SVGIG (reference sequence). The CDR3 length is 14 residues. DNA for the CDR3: TGTGCCTGGAGATCCGGGTCGACGACGGTGGCCCAGTACTTC. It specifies CAWRSGSTTVAQYF.

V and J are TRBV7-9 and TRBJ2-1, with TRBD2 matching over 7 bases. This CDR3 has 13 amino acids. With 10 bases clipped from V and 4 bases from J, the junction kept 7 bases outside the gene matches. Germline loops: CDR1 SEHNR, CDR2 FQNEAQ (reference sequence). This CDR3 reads CATLLSGYNEQFF. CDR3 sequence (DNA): TGTGCCACCCTACTTAGCGGGTACAATGAGCAGTTCTTC.

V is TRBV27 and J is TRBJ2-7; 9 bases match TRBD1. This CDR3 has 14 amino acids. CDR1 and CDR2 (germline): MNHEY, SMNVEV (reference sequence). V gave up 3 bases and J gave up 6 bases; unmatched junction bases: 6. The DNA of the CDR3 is TGTGCCAGCAGTTTCGGGACAGGGATGGGCGAGCAGTACTTC. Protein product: CASSFGTGMGEQYF.

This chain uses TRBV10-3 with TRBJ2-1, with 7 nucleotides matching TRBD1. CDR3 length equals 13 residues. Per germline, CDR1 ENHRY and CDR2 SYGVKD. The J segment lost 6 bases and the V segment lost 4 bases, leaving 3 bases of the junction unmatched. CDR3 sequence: CAISAQGVNEQFF. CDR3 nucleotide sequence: TGTGCCATCAGTGCTCAGGGGGTCAATGAGCAGTTCTTC.

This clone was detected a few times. In DNA, the CDR3 is TGTGCCAGTAGTATTGAAAGGGACAGGGGTCAGCCCCAGCATTTT. It codes for CASSIERDRGQPQHF. This chain uses TRBV19 with TRBJ1-5; 10 bases map to TRBD1. CDR1 and CDR2 from the germline V gene are LNHDA and SQIVND (reference sequence). V lost 3 bases to trimming and J lost 6 bases; unmatched junction nucleotides: 5. The CDR3 has 15 residues. Full variable domain (rest looked up from reference TRBV19 and TRBJ1-5): DGGITQSPKYLFRKEGQNVTLSCEQNLNHDAMYWYRQDPGQGLRLIYYSQIVNDFQKGDIAEGYSVSREKKESFPLTVTSAQKNPTAFYLCASSIERDRGQPQHFGDGTRLSIL.

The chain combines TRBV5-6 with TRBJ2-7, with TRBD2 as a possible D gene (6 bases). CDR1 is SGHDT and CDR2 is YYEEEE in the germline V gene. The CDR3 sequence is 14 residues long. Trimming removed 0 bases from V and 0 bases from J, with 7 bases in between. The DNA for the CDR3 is TGTGCCAGCAGCTTGGGGGGGGACTCCTACGAGCAGTACTTC. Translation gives CASSLGGDSYEQYF. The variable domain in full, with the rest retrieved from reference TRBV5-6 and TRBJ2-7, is DAGVTQSPTHLIKTRGQQVTLRCSPKSGHDTVSWYQQALGQGPQFIFQYYEEEERQRGNFPDRFSGHQFPNYSSELNVNALLLGDSALYLCASSLGGDSYEQYFGPGTRLTVT.

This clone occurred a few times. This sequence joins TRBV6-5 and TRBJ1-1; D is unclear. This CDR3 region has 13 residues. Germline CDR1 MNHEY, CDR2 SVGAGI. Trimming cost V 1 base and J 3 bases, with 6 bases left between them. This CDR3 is CASSYLAHTEAFF. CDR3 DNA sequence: TGTGCCAGCAGTTACTTGGCCCACACTGAAGCTTTCTTT.

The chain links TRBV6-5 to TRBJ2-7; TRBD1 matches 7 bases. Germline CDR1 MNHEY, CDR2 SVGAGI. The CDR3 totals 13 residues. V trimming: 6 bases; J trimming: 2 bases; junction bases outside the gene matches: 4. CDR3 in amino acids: CASRQGQAYEQYF. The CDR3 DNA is TGTGCCAGCAGACAGGGGCAAGCCTACGAGCAGTACTTC.